This T cell receptor (beta chain) was captured in a study of cytomegalovirus exposure and HLA in healthy donors. Findings and caveats of the study: Cytomegalovirus-associated TCR beta chains were listed, numbering 150 to 200. Most of the TCR beta V segments (in an earlier analysis) were productive either about 87% or about 30% of the time.

Turning to this clone: Its antigen remains unidentified.

Both 60 Vbeta primers and 13 Jbeta primers went into the PCR. Some clones are missing from TCRdb's copy, which holds only in-frame ones; the method was immunoSEQ multiplex PCR. Of about 190,000 clones listed, about four fifths are singletons. V lost 3 bases and J lost 3, with 12 bases in between. Germline values: CDR1 LGHNA, CDR2 YSLEER. This CDR3 is 15 amino acids long. Source material: PBMCs. The origin of this receptor is a woman aged 40 to 55 in good health and CMV-seronegative. V usage is TRBV4-3 and J usage is TRBJ1-3; TRBD1 is a possible D gene (6 bases). CDR3 residues: CASSQRRDIGNTIYF. CDR3 DNA: TGCGCCAGCAGCCAGAGACGGGACATTGGAAACACCATATATTTT.